This is a list of T cell receptor beta chains from one sample in a study of T cell responses to AZD1222 COVID-19 vaccine. Sequenced by immunoSEQ multiplex PCR; TCRdb stores in-frame clones only, minus some. The sample lists approximately 140,000 clones, 90% seen once, with 1.5% to 2% in the top ten. The input for sequencing was peripheral blood, taken 28 days after the second AZD1222 dose. The receptor set was obtained from an adult who received the AZD1222 COVID-19 vaccine. Both conserved end residues are part of each CDR3. D genes are given only for firm matches. Size is omitted from some rows. Given values are once, few, many or a class for expanded clones.

CDR3aa,CDR3nt,d_gene,abundance,v_gene,j_gene,len
CASRWTSGKNNEQFF,TGTGCCAGCCGCTGGACTAGCGGGAAAAACAATGAGCAGTTCTTC,TRBD2,NA,TRBV6-5,TRBJ2-1,15
CASSNGYEQYF,TGTGCCAGCAGCAACGGCTACGAGCAGTACTTC,NA,NA,TRBV2,TRBJ2-7,11
CAWSVRVSYEQYF,TGTGCCTGGAGTGTGAGGGTGTCCTACGAGCAGTACTTC,NA,few,TRBV30,TRBJ2-7,13
CASSFRADEQFF,TGTGCCAGCAGTTTTCGGGCCGATGAGCAGTTCTTC,NA,few,TRBV7-9,TRBJ2-1,12
CASRSQTGEGSPLHF,TGCGCCAGCAGAAGTCAGACAGGGGAAGGTTCACCCCTCCACTTT,TRBD1,NA,TRBV5-1,TRBJ1-6,15
CASSYSLAGGYEQYF,TGTGCCAGCAGTTACTCGTTAGCGGGTGGCTACGAGCAGTACTTC,TRBD2,NA,TRBV6-6,TRBJ2-7,15
CASSLGTGGGQPQHF,TGTGCCAGCAGCTTAGGTACAGGGGGGGGTCAGCCCCAGCATTTT,TRBD1,NA,TRBV7-2,TRBJ1-5,15
CASSVVRGETQYF,TGTGCCAGCAGTGTTGTCAGGGGGGAGACCCAGTACTTC,TRBD1,NA,TRBV2,TRBJ2-5,13
CASSRHPGETEAFF,TGCGCCAGCTCGAGACACCCTGGGGAGACTGAAGCTTTCTTT,NA,NA,TRBV5-1,TRBJ1-1,14
CASSYGSAGDVAGYTF,TGTGCCAGCAGTTACGGGTCCGCGGGGGATGTCGCCGGCTACACCTTC,NA,NA,TRBV6-5,TRBJ1-2,16
CASSDVSLWETQYF,TGTGCCAGCAGTGACGTCAGCCTATGGGAGACCCAGTACTTC,NA,NA,TRBV2,TRBJ2-5,14
CASSVAGQRGYNEQFF,TGTGCCAGCAGCGTCGCGGGACAGAGAGGCTACAATGAGCAGTTCTTC,NA,NA,TRBV9,TRBJ2-1,16
CASSYLQGTSGWIYEQYF,TGTGCCAGCAGCTACTTACAAGGGACTAGCGGGTGGATTTACGAGCAGTACTTC,NA,NA,TRBV21-1,TRBJ2-7,18
CASSSHLDIQYF,TGTGCCAGCAGCTCTCACTTGGACATTCAGTACTTC,NA,NA,TRBV7-9,TRBJ2-4,12
CASSPQGKADEQYF,TGTGCCAGCAGCCCCCAGGGTAAAGCCGACGAGCAGTACTTC,NA,NA,TRBV3-1/TRBV3-2,TRBJ2-7,14
CASSQSSYNSPLHF,TGCGCCAGCAGCCAAAGCTCCTATAATTCACCCCTCCACTTT,NA,once,TRBV5-1,TRBJ1-6,14
CASSPLERSYNEQFF,TGCGCCAGCAGCCCTCTAGAGCGCTCCTACAATGAGCAGTTCTTC,NA,NA,TRBV5-1,TRBJ2-1,15
CASIPRTVNYGYTF,TGTGCCAGCATCCCCCGGACCGTTAACTATGGCTACACCTTC,NA,once,TRBV28,TRBJ1-2,14
CTSSQEGSGSHGTDTQYF,TGCACCAGCAGCCAAGAGGGTAGCGGGAGTCATGGCACAGATACGCAGTATTTT,NA,NA,TRBV1,TRBJ2-3,18
CSVDIMRGGPNEQFF,TGCAGCGTTGACATTATGCGGGGAGGGCCCAATGAGCAGTTCTTC,TRBD2,few,TRBV29-1,TRBJ2-1,15
CASSVTGTGFSNQPQHF,TGTGCCAGCAGCGTCACCGGGACAGGGTTTAGCAATCAGCCCCAGCATTTT,TRBD1,NA,TRBV2,TRBJ1-5,17
CASSHWTENTEAFF,TGTGCCAGCAGCCATTGGACGGAAAACACTGAAGCTTTCTTT,NA,once,TRBV7-9,TRBJ1-1,14
CASSLMGVSPYGYTF,TGTGCCAGCAGCTTAATGGGGGTATCTCCCTATGGCTACACCTTC,NA,NA,TRBV7-3,TRBJ1-2,15
CASTPTGPPRYGYTF,TGTGCCAGCACCCCTACAGGGCCGCCTCGCTATGGCTACACCTTC,NA,NA,TRBV27,TRBJ1-2,15
CASNPGGTGELFF,TGCGCCAGCAATCCGGGCGGCACCGGGGAGCTGTTTTTT,NA,NA,TRBV5-1,TRBJ2-2,13
CASSLDGGTAPYEQYF,TGCGCCAGCAGCTTGGACGGGGGGACTGCCCCCTACGAGCAGTACTTC,TRBD2,NA,TRBV5-1,TRBJ2-7,16
CSVTTGDYGYTF,TGCAGCGTCACGACAGGGGACTATGGCTACACCTTC,TRBD1,NA,TRBV29-1,TRBJ1-2,12
CASSPDRVGREKLFF,TGTGCCAGCAGCCCGGACAGGGTTGGGCGTGAAAAACTGTTTTTT,TRBD1,NA,TRBV28,TRBJ1-4,15
CASGLILAGGPQSSYNEQFF,TGTGCTAGTGGTTTGATACTAGCGGGGGGCCCACAGAGCTCCTACAATGAGCAGTTCTTC,TRBD2,once,TRBV12-5,TRBJ2-1,20
CAWSVLAGSTQYF,TGTGCCTGGAGTGTACTAGCGGGCTCAACGCAGTATTTT,TRBD2,NA,TRBV30,TRBJ2-3,13
CASSPRRSLNNEQFF,TGCGCCAGCAGCCCGAGGAGGTCCTTGAACAATGAGCAGTTCTTC,NA,once,TRBV10-1,TRBJ2-1,15
CASSAGQDTYEQYF,TGTGCCAGCAGCGCCGGACAGGATACCTACGAGCAGTACTTC,TRBD1,NA,TRBV9,TRBJ2-7,14
CATSGRLSTEAFF,TGTGCCACCAGCGGACGACTGAGTACTGAAGCTTTCTTT,NA,NA,TRBV15,TRBJ1-1,13
CASSSNPSSTYEQYF,TGTGCCAGCAGCTCCAACCCATCCAGTACCTACGAGCAGTACTTC,NA,NA,TRBV7-2,TRBJ2-7,15
CASSPLDHGTDTQYF,TGTGCCAGCTCACCACTGGACCACGGCACAGATACGCAGTATTTT,NA,NA,TRBV18,TRBJ2-3,15
CASSFGGINYEQYF,TGTGCCAGCAGTTTCGGCGGGATCAACTACGAGCAGTACTTC,NA,NA,TRBV27,TRBJ2-7,14
CASSQGTGGLRGEQYF,TGTGCCAGCAGCCAGGGGACAGGGGGCCTACGGGGCGAGCAGTACTTC,TRBD1,NA,TRBV7-3,TRBJ2-7,16
CASRQEGRELTEAFF,TGCGCCAGCAGACAGGAGGGGAGGGAATTGACTGAAGCTTTCTTT,NA,once,TRBV10-2,TRBJ1-1,15
CASSRGLRPGELFF,TGTGCCAGCAGCCGCGGACTGAGGCCCGGGGAGCTGTTTTTT,NA,NA,TRBV3-1/TRBV3-2,TRBJ2-2,14
CASSGQRSKQPQHF,TGTGCCAGCAGTGGACAGAGGAGCAAACAGCCCCAGCATTTT,NA,NA,TRBV28,TRBJ1-5,14
CASSSRQVGLATEAFF,TGTGCCAGCTCATCTCGACAGGTCGGCTTGGCGACTGAAGCTTTCTTT,NA,NA,TRBV18,TRBJ1-1,16
CASSLRGASNTGELFF,TGTGCCAGCAGCTTGCGGGGGGCCTCGAACACCGGGGAGCTGTTTTTT,NA,NA,TRBV5-4,TRBJ2-2,16
CASSLNEGEKLFF,TGTGCCAGCAGTTTAAACGAGGGTGAAAAACTGTTTTTT,NA,NA,TRBV12-3/TRBV12-4,TRBJ1-4,13
CASSTPERVSGKPIYF,TGTGCCAGCAGCACCCCGGAGAGGGTCTCTGGAAAACCCATATATTTT,NA,once,TRBV28,TRBJ1-3,16
CASSSTPSGANVLTF,TGTGCCAGCAGCTCCACCCCCTCTGGGGCCAACGTCCTGACTTTC,NA,NA,TRBV7-3,TRBJ2-6,15
CASSYRQGSNQPQHF,TGTGCCAGCAGTTATCGACAGGGTAGCAATCAGCCCCAGCATTTT,TRBD1,once,TRBV6-5,TRBJ1-5,15
CASSRNPWETQYF,TGCGCCAGCAGCCGTAACCCGTGGGAGACCCAGTACTTC,NA,NA,TRBV5-1,TRBJ2-5,13
CASSYGGITGELFF,TGTGCCAGCAGTTACGGTGGTATCACCGGGGAGCTGTTTTTT,NA,NA,TRBV6-2/TRBV6-3,TRBJ2-2,14
CASSLERGLSYEQYF,TGTGCCAGCAGCTTGGAGAGGGGGCTCTCCTACGAGCAGTACTTC,TRBD1,NA,TRBV5-4,TRBJ2-7,15
CASAWGGGYTF,TGTGCCAGCGCTTGGGGTGGTGGCTACACCTTC,NA,NA,TRBV28,TRBJ1-2,11
CATSDPGTPYGYTF,TGTGCCACCAGTGACCCCGGGACACCTTATGGCTACACCTTC,NA,NA,TRBV24-1,TRBJ1-2,14
CASSSTSNRDEQYF,TGTGCCAGCAGTTCGACGAGCAATAGGGACGAGCAGTACTTC,NA,NA,TRBV6-5,TRBJ2-7,14
CASSLKGALPDTQYF,TGTGCCAGCAGTTTAAAGGGGGCGCTCCCAGATACGCAGTATTTT,TRBD1,NA,TRBV28,TRBJ2-3,15